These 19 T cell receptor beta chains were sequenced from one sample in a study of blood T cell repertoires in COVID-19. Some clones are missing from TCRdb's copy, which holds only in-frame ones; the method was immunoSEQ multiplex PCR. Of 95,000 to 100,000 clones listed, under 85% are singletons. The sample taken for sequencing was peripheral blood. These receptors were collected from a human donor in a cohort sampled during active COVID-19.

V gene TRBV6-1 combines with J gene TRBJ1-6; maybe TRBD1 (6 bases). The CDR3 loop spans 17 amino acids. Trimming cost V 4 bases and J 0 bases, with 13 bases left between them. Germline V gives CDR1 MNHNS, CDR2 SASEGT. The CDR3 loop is CASSGKGGSSYNSPLHF. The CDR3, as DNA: TGTGCCAGCAGTGGGAAGGGGGGGTCCTCCTATAATTCACCCCTCCACTTT.

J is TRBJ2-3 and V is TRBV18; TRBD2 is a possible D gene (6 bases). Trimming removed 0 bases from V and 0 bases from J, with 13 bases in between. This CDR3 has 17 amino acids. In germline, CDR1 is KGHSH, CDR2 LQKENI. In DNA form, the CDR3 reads TGTGCCAGCTCACCACCAGGTGGCGGGGCAAGCACAGATACGCAGTATTTT. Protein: CASSPPGGGASTDTQYF.

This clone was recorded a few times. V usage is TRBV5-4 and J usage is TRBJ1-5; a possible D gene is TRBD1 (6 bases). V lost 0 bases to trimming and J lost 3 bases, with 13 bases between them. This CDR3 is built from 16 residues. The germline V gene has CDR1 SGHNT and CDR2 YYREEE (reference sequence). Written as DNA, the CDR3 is TGTGCCAGCAGCTTGGGTCCAGGGGAGACCAATCAGCCCCAGCATTTT. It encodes CASSLGPGETNQPQHF.

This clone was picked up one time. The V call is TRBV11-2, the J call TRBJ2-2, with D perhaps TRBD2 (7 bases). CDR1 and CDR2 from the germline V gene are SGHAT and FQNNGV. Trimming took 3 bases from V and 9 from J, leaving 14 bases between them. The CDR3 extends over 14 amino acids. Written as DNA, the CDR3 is TGTGCCAGCAGCTTGGGGCGGGGGCGAAGGGAGCTGTTTTTT. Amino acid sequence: CASSLGRGRRELFF.

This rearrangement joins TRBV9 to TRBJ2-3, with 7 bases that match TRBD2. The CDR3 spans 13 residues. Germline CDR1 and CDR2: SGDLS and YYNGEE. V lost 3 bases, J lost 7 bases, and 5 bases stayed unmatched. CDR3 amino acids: CASSEGTIHTQYF. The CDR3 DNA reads TGTGCCAGCAGCGAAGGGACTATCCATACGCAGTATTTT. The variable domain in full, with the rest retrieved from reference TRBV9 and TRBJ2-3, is DSGVTQTPKHLITATGQRVTLRCSPRSGDLSVYWYQQSLDQGLQFLIQYYNGEERAKGNILERFSAQQFPDLHSELNLSSLELGDSALYFCASSEGTIHTQYFGPGTRLTVL.

CDR3 loop: CASSKTVTDTQYF. For the CDR3, the DNA is TGTGCCAGCAGTAAGACAGTGACAGATACGCAGTATTTT. V is TRBV6-5 and J is TRBJ2-3, with TRBD1 as a possible D gene (5 bases). The V gene's germline CDR1 is MNHEY and CDR2 SVGAGI. The CDR3 totals 13 residues. V was clipped by 5 bases and J by 3 bases, with 9 bases between them.

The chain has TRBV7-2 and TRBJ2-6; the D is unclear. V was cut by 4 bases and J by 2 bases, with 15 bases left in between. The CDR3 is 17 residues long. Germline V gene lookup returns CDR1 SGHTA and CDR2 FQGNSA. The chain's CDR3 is CASSSRLAQTGANVLTF. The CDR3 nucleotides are TGTGCCAGCAGCTCTCGACTGGCCCAAACTGGGGCCAACGTCCTGACTTTC.

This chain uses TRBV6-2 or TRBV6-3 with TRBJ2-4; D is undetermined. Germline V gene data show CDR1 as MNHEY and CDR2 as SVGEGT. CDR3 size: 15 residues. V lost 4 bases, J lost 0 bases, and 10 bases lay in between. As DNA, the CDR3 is TGTGCCAGCAGTTGGGCCCTGCCAGCCAAAAACATTCAGTACTTC. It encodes CASSWALPAKNIQYF.

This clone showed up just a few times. The CDR3 nucleotides read TGCGCCAGCATCTTCACCCCAGGCCCCAAGAATCAGCCCCAGCATTTT. Encoded protein: CASIFTPGPKNQPQHF. The chain uses TRBV10-1 and TRBJ1-5; D unresolved. This CDR3 contains 16 residues. Between the trimmed V and J ends, which lost 7 bases and 4 bases, there was a span of 20 bases. Looked up from germline, CDR1 is WNHNN and CDR2 is SYGVQD (reference sequence).

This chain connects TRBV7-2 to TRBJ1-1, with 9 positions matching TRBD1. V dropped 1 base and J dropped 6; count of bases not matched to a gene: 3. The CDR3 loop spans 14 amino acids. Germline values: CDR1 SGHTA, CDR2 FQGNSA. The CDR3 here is CASSLDRGLSEAFF. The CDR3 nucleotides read TGTGCCAGCAGCTTAGACAGGGGGCTATCTGAAGCTTTCTTT.

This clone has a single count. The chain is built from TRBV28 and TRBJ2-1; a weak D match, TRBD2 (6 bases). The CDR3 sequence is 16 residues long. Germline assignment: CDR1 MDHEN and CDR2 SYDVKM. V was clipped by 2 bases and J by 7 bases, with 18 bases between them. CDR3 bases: TGTGCCAGCAGTTTAATCGGGACTCAGAACACGAATGAGCAGTTCTTC. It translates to CASSLIGTQNTNEQFF.

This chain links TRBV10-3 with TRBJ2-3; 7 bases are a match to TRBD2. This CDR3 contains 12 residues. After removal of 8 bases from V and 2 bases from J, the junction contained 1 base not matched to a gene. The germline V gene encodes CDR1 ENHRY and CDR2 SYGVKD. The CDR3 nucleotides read TGTGCCATCGGGAGGGCCACAGATACGCAGTATTTT. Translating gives CAIGRATDTQYF.

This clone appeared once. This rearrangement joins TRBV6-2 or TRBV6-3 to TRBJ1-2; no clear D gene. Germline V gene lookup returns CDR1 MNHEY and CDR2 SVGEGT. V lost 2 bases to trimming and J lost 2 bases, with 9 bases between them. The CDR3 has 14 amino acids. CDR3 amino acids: CASSYPPVNYGYTF. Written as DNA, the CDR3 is TGTGCCAGCAGTTACCCCCCGGTAAACTATGGCTACACCTTC.

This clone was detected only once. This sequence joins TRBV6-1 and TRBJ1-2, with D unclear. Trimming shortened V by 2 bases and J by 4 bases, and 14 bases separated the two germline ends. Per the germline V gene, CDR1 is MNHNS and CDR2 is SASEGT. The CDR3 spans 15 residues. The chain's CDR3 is CASSEIGYEGYGYTF. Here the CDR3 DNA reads TGTGCCAGCAGTGAAATTGGGTACGAGGGCTATGGCTACACCTTC.

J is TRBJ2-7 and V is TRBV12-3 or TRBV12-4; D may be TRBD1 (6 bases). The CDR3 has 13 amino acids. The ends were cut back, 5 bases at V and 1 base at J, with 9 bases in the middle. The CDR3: CASSRQASYEQYF. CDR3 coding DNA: TGTGCCAGCAGTCGACAGGCTTCCTACGAGCAGTACTTC.

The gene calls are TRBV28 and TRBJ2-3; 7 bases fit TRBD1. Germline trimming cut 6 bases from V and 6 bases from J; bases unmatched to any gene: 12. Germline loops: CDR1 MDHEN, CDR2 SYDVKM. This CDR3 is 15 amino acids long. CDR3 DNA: TGTGCCAGCAGAAAGGACAGGAGCTTCACGGATACGCAGTATTTT. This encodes CASRKDRSFTDTQYF. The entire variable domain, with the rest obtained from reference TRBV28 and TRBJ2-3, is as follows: DVKVTQSSRYLVKRTGEKVFLECVQDMDHENMFWYRQDPGLGLRLIYFSYDVKMKEKGDIPEGYSVSREKKERFSLILESASTNQTSMYLCASRKDRSFTDTQYFGPGTRLTVL.

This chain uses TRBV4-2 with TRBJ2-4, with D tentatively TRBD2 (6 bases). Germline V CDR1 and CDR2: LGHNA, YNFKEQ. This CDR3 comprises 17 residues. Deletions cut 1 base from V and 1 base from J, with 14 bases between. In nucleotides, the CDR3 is TGTGCCAGCAGCCAAGCGGGAGAAGTTGGGGCCAAAAACATTCAGTACTTC. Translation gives CASSQAGEVGAKNIQYF.

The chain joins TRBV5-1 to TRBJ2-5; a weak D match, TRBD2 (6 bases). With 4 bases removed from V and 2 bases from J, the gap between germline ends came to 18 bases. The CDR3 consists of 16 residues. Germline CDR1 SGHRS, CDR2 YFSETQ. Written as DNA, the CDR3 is TGCGCCAGCAGCAGTACAGGTTCCGGGGGACAAGAGACCCAGTACTTC. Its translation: CASSSTGSGGQETQYF. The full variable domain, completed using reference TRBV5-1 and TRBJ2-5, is KAGVTQTPRYLIKTRGQQVTLSCSPISGHRSVSWYQQTPGQGLQFLFEYFSETQRNKGNFPGRFSGRQFSNSRSEMNVSTLELGDSALYLCASSSTGSGGQETQYFGPGTRLLVL.

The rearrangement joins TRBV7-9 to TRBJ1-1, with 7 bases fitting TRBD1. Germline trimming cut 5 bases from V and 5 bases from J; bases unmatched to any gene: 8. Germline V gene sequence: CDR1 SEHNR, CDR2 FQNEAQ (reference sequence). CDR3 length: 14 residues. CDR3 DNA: TGTGCCAGCAGCCCGAGGACAGGACTGACTGAAGCTTTCTTT. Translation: CASSPRTGLTEAFF.